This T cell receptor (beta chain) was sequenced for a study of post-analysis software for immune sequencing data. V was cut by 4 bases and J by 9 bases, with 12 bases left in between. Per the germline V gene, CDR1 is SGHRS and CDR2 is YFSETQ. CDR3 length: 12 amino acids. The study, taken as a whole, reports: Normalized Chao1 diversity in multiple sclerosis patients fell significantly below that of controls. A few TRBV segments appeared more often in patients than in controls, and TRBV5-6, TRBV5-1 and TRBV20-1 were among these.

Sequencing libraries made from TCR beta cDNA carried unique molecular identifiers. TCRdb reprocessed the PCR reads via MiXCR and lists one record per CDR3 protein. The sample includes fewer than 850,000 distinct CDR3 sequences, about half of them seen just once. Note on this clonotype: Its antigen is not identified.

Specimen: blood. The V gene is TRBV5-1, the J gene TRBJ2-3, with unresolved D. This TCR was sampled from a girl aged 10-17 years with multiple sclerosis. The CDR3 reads CASSADLRTQYF. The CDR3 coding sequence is TGCGCCAGCAGCGCGGACCTGAGGACGCAGTATTTT.